Described below is a single T cell receptor (beta chain) sequence and its context. The CDR3 is 16 residues long. Trimming shortened V by 1 base and J by 2 bases, and 11 bases separated the two germline ends. Per germline, CDR1 LNHDA and CDR2 SQIVND (reference sequence). The data originate from a study of blood T cell repertoires in COVID-19. Background on the study: Sites in the United States, Italy and Spain provided acute and convalescent COVID-19 samples. The cDNA or gDNA used as material had been derived from T cells, B-cell-depleted T cells, or PBMCs.

As processed by the authors: Amplification of reference gene primers provided the estimated nucleated cell counts. TCRdb keeps only in-frame clones here, not all; method: immunoSEQ multiplex PCR. That table gives V, J and clone size, and the DNA gave D and trimming. This sample yields approximately 25,000 clones, of which 75% to 90% are seen a single time; 15% to 20% belongs to the top ten. Sequenced: peripheral blood. The V call is TRBV19, the J call TRBJ2-2, with D unresolved. This receptor was taken from a human donor with acute or convalescent COVID-19. The donor label of this sample is uncertain. The CDR3 region is CASSIGGDFNTGELFF. CDR3 DNA: TGTGCCAGTAGTATAGGTGGTGACTTTAACACCGGGGAGCTGTTTTTT.